This T cell receptor (beta chain) emerged from a study of OX40 agonist ivuxolimab in advanced cancers. Study overall: At 0.01 to 10 mg/kg, ivuxolimab was administered intravenously to patients every 2 weeks. People in dose escalation had one of these cancers: hepatocellular carcinoma, melanoma, renal cell or head and neck cancer.

V gave up 4 bases and J gave up 4 bases; unmatched junction bases: 11. CDR1 is SGHAT, CDR2 FQNNGV, per germline. CDR3 length equals 16 residues. Sequencing was performed with immunoSEQ multiplex PCR; in TCRdb, only in-frame clones are kept and a portion is missing. The sample has some 45,000 clones; 80% to 90% are singletons. The starting material was CD4+ or CD8+ T cells sorted from blood, obtained in a trial of the OX40 agonist ivuxolimab. This TCR was recovered from an adult with an advanced solid tumor such as melanoma, head and neck, liver or kidney cancer. The gene calls are TRBV11-2 and TRBJ2-7; 9 bases agree with TRBD2. Here the CDR3 DNA reads TGTGCCAGCAGCTCCCCGGTCGGTAGCGGGGGTTACGAGCAGTACTTC. Translation gives CASSSPVGSGGYEQYF.